This TCR beta chain was obtained from a study of regulatory T cells in long-lasting Graves disease. In building TCR beta libraries, iRepertoire HTBI primers were used together with Arm-PCR of CDR3 regions. TCRdb used MiXCR to reprocess the multiplex PCR reads, holding one entry per CDR3 protein. The table has 400,000 to 450,000 distinct CDR3 sequences, about 15% seen once. Time point reported: newly diagnosed GD, antithyroid drugs for less than 3 months. Extracted PBMC RNA gave rise to the TCR library. This clonotype was recorded at least ten times. The germline CDR1 and CDR2 sequences are DFQATT and SNEGSKA (reference sequence). V dropped 0 bases and J dropped 3; count of bases not matched to a gene: 7. The length of the CDR3 is 15 residues. These sequences were also reported in another study, on T cells in Graves' hyperthyroidism and ophthalmopathy. This second study says: A patient was excluded if there was uncontrolled infection, other autoimmune disease, pregnancy or lactation.

The material sequenced was peripheral blood mononuclear cells (PBMCs), taken at new diagnosis, from a patient treated with antithyroid drugs. The chain combines TRBV20-1 with TRBJ2-7; TRBD2 matches at 8 bases. This clonotype originated in a woman aged 25 to 39 with Graves disease. Here the CDR3 DNA reads TGCAGTGCTAGAGAGAGCGGGAGACCAAACTACGAGCAGTACTTC. This gives the protein CSARESGRPNYEQYF.